The T cell receptor beta chain described here comes from a study of shared clonotypes between healthy human individuals. Sequencing used immunoSEQ multiplex PCR; TCRdb keeps in-frame clones, though not all of them. The sample carries about 490,000 clones, roughly 80% recorded once. Looked up from germline, CDR1 is SNHLY and CDR2 is FYNNEI. V lost 7 bases to trimming and J lost 5 bases; unmatched junction nucleotides: 7. The CDR3 runs 13 residues. Donors included only healthy HIV-negative adults lacking recent acute infections or vaccinations. The TCR comes from a woman aged 40 to 50 in good health. Some clones in this sample may be carry-over from other donors' samples. The chain uses TRBV2 and TRBJ2-7; 8 positions agree with TRBD1. Sequenced sample: PBMCs. The CDR3 loop is CASTWDRWDEQYF. The CDR3 DNA is TGTGCCAGCACGTGGGACAGGTGGGACGAGCAGTACTTC.